This entry lists 8 T cell receptor beta chains sequenced from one sample in a study of blood T cells in healthy people across ages. Next came a second PCR, run for about 7 to 12 cycles, which used a sample-barcoded 5' primer along with a J-beta primer mix. Via MiXCR, TCRdb re-called the 5' RACE reads, giving one row per CDR3 protein. The repertoire includes just over 800,000 distinct CDR3 sequences, 55% to 65% of them detected once, and roughly 25% sits in the top ten. The sequencing input was blood. The receptors stem from a man younger than 45 in good health.

The chain joins TRBV25-1 to TRBJ2-5; a possible D gene is TRBD1 (6 bases). Trimming cost V 7 bases and J 4 bases, with 13 bases left between them. Per the germline V gene, CDR1 is MGHDK and CDR2 is SYGVNS. The CDR3 contains 13 residues. The DNA of the CDR3 is TGTGCCAGCACAAGGGGGTTTAGAGAGACCCAGTACTTC. Protein sequence: CASTRGFRETQYF.

The chain has TRBV11-2 and TRBJ2-2; D gene unclear. The CDR3 is 11 residues long. Trimming removed 4 bases at V and 7 bases at J, with 4 bases between. Germline-derived CDR1 and CDR2 are SGHAT and FQNNGV. The CDR3 DNA reads as TGTGCCAGCAGCTGGGTCGGGGAGCTGTTTTTT. Its protein is CASSWVGELFF. The whole variable domain, filled in from reference TRBV11-2 and TRBJ2-2, reads EAGVAQSPRYKIIEKRQSVAFWCNPISGHATLYWYQQILGQGPKLLIQFQNNGVVDDSQLPKDRFSAERLKGVDSTLKIQPAKLEDSAVYLCASSWVGELFFGEGSRLTVL.

This clonotype showed up just a few times. The J gene is TRBJ2-1, the V gene TRBV4-3; unclear D gene. CDR1 and CDR2 (germline): LGHNA, YSLEER. V dropped 3 bases and J dropped 3 bases, with 12 bases sitting between them. The CDR3 spans 15 residues. Here the CDR3 reads CASSQPGSNYNEQFF. The CDR3 nucleotides are TGCGCCAGCAGCCAGCCAGGTTCGAACTACAATGAGCAGTTCTTC.

The CDR3: CSVTTGVEQYF. The CDR3 DNA reads as TGCAGCGTCACCACAGGGGTCGAGCAGTACTTC. This chain joins TRBV29-1 and TRBJ2-7; 7 nucleotides line up with TRBD1. The V gene end was trimmed by 6 bases and the J gene end by 6 bases; junction bases not matched to a gene: 5. Germline CDR1 is SQVTM and CDR2 is ANQGSEA. The CDR3 extends over 11 amino acids.

This clonotype was observed a few times. This sequence joins TRBV7-2 and TRBJ2-3, with D perhaps given as TRBD1 or TRBD2 (5 bases each). Trimming cost V 3 bases and J 0 bases, with 13 bases left between them. Looked up from germline, CDR1 is SGHTA and CDR2 is FQGNSA. The length of the CDR3 is 16 residues. The CDR3 region is CASSLRGQLSTDTQYF. The CDR3 coding sequence is TGTGCCAGCAGCTTGAGGGGTCAGCTTAGCACAGATACGCAGTATTTT.

The chain carries TRBV6-6 and TRBJ1-2, with 7 positions matching TRBD1. The J segment lost 4 bases and the V segment lost 5 bases, leaving 10 bases of the junction unmatched. CDR1 is MNHNY and CDR2 is SVGAGI in the germline V gene (reference sequence). CDR3 length: 15 residues. The CDR3 spells CASSATGVASYGYTF. CDR3 in DNA: TGTGCCAGCAGTGCCACAGGGGTCGCCAGCTATGGCTACACCTTC.

The J gene is TRBJ1-5, the V gene TRBV20-1; D is uncertain. The germline V and J ends were trimmed by 0 bases and 3 bases, with 15 bases remaining between them. CDR1 is DFQATT, CDR2 SNEGSKA, per germline (reference sequence). This CDR3 has 16 residues. CDR3 sequence: CSARDRGRLINQPQHF. The DNA for the CDR3 is TGCAGTGCTAGAGATCGGGGTAGGCTTATCAATCAGCCCCAGCATTTT.

The rearrangement uses TRBV6-1 and TRBJ2-3, with D possibly being TRBD1 or TRBD2 (5 bases each). CDR3 length equals 13 residues. Germline assignment: CDR1 MNHNS and CDR2 SASEGT. V lost 6 bases to trimming and J lost 10 bases, with 17 bases between them. The CDR3 protein is CASRDTSQRAQYF. In DNA, the CDR3 is TGTGCCAGCAGGGACACATCACAGAGGGCGCAGTATTTT.